A selection of T cell receptor beta chains follows, all from one sample in a study of T cell responses to AZD1222 COVID-19 vaccine. Measured with immunoSEQ multiplex PCR; TCRdb has only the in-frame clones, and not every one. The data contain about 140,000 clones, 80% to 90% of them singletons. The sample was peripheral blood, taken on day 0 of AZD1222 vaccination. Receptors were obtained from an adult in good health. Both conserved end residues are part of each CDR3. Each record gives: J gene, clone size, D gene, V gene, CDR3 DNA, CDR3 protein. D genes are given only for firm matches. Not all rows give a size; the values are once, few, many and, for expanded clones, a class.

TRBJ2-1 | NA | NA | TRBV28 | TGTGCCAGCACCAGCACTAAAAGCTCCTACAATGAGCAGTTCTTC | CASTSTKSSYNEQFF
TRBJ1-6 | NA | NA | TRBV7-3 | TGTGCCAGCAGCTTAACCCCTTCGGGTTCACCCCTCCACTTT | CASSLTPSGSPLHF
TRBJ2-1 | NA | NA | TRBV7-3 | TGTGCCAGCAGCTACTCAGTCATGGGGGGTGCCGGGCAGTTCTTC | CASSYSVMGGAGQFF
TRBJ1-1 | NA | NA | TRBV7-9 | TGTGCCAGCAGCTTAGGCCCTAGAGGAACTGAAGCTTTCTTT | CASSLGPRGTEAFF
TRBJ1-2 | NA | TRBD1 | TRBV7-9 | TGTGCCACGTACGACAGGGACCTCTATGGCTACACCTTC | CATYDRDLYGYTF
TRBJ2-2 | NA | NA | TRBV6-1 | TGTGCCAGCAGACCCCCCGGGGACACCGGGGAGCTGTTTTTT | CASRPPGDTGELFF
TRBJ2-3 | NA | TRBD2 | TRBV18 | TGTGCCAGCTCACCACAAAGGACTAGCGGTCGCACAGATACGCAGTATTTT | CASSPQRTSGRTDTQYF
TRBJ2-5 | NA | NA | TRBV11-2 | TGTGCCAGCAGCCTGAACGGAGCTAGCAACCGAGAGACCCAGTACTTC | CASSLNGASNRETQYF
TRBJ2-7 | once | NA | TRBV2 | TGTGCCAGCAGTGTCCGACCTAATGAACAGATTACACCCTACGAGCAGTACTTC | CASSVRPNEQITPYEQYF
TRBJ1-2 | NA | NA | TRBV7-9 | TGTGCCAGCAGCTTAGACGGGGGGTACCCTCGCTACACCTTC | CASSLDGGYPRYTF
TRBJ1-2 | NA | NA | TRBV30 | TGTGCCTGGAGCGACGGGAGCTATGGCTACACCTTC | CAWSDGSYGYTF
TRBJ2-7 | NA | NA | TRBV7-3 | TGTGCCAGCAGCCCAACCCCCCCCAGGGTGAGACTAATAGAGCAGTACTTC | CASSPTPPRVRLIEQYF
TRBJ2-5 | NA | NA | TRBV4-2 | TGTGCCAGCAGCCAGGGGGGAGTACCAGAGACCCAGTACTTC | CASSQGGVPETQYF
TRBJ1-5 | once | NA | TRBV19 | TGTGCCAGTAGTGTATCAGGGGTAGGTCAGCCCCAGCATTTT | CASSVSGVGQPQHF
TRBJ1-1 | once | NA | TRBV23-1 | TGCGCCAGCAGTCAAGGAGGGTTGAGGGCTTTCTTT | CASSQGGLRAFF